This T cell receptor beta chain was retrieved from a study of T cells in narcolepsy. Study summary: Donors had narcolepsy type 1 or type 2, or were healthy controls. General study findings and limits: Healthy controls reportedly lacked the autoreactive clonotypes serially found in patients' blood. In some patient and control memory CD4+ samples, autoreactive clones were absent.

Profiling relied on immunoSEQ multiplex PCR, and the TCRdb table lists in-frame clones only, not all of them. The sample shows tens of thousands of clones, around 82% of them seen only once. Germline V gene sequence: CDR1 MDHEN, CDR2 SYDVKM. This CDR3 region has 11 residues. Trimming left V 6 bases short and J 6 bases short, with 8 bases between. This clone showed up just a few times. As yet, its antigen is unknown. Sample: CD45RA- memory CD4+ T cells from PBMCs. The chain uses TRBV28 and TRBJ1-1; D is unclear. This receptor was obtained from a human donor with narcolepsy. The CDR3 sequence: CASRGGPEAFF. The CDR3 DNA follows: TGTGCCAGCAGAGGAGGCCCTGAAGCTTTCTTT.